The 5 T cell receptor beta chains presented below share a single source sample, sequenced in a study of graft-versus-host responses after intestinal transplantation. Sequencing was performed with immunoSEQ multiplex PCR; in TCRdb, only in-frame clones are kept and a portion is missing. The sample carries just over 20,000 clones, around 92% recorded once. Source: PBMCs, taken roughly 260 days after intestinal transplant. The receptors here all came from a human patient who received an intestinal transplant, so some T cells may come from the graft donor.

V gene TRBV5-6 combines with J gene TRBJ2-1; 9 nucleotides align to TRBD1. CDR1 and CDR2 from the germline V gene are SGHDT and YYEEEE. The length of the CDR3 is 15 residues. With V trimmed by 3 bases and J by 0 bases, 1 base remained unmatched. This chain's CDR3 is CASSSGQGSYNEQFF. In DNA form, the CDR3 reads TGTGCCAGCAGCTCGGGACAGGGCTCCTACAATGAGCAGTTCTTC.

This chain joins TRBV5-4 and TRBJ2-2, with D tentatively TRBD1 or TRBD2 (5 bases each). This CDR3 is built from 18 residues. V was cut by 4 bases and J by 1 base, with 20 bases left in between. Germline values: CDR1 SGHNT, CDR2 YYREEE (reference sequence). Here the CDR3 DNA reads TGTGCCAGCAGCCCTCCCCTCCGGGACCCTTTGAACACCGGGGAGCTGTTTTTT. Residues: CASSPPLRDPLNTGELFF.

J is TRBJ2-7 and V is TRBV29-1, with TRBD2 matching 11 bases. CDR3 length equals 16 residues. With 6 bases clipped from V and 0 bases from J, the junction kept 10 bases outside the gene matches. In germline, CDR1 is SQVTM, CDR2 ANQGSEA. The CDR3 is CSVALGTSGTSYEQYF. The CDR3 DNA follows: TGCAGCGTCGCCCTCGGGACTAGCGGCACCTCCTACGAGCAGTACTTC.

The V call is TRBV18, the J call TRBJ2-1, with 14 bases lining up with TRBD2. The J segment lost 7 bases and the V segment lost 0 bases, leaving 5 bases of the junction unmatched. The germline CDR1 and CDR2 sequences are KGHSH and LQKENI. CDR3 length equals 17 residues. The CDR3 sequence: CASSPPTSGRVQNEQFF. The CDR3 nucleotides read TGTGCCAGCTCACCACCGACTAGCGGGAGGGTACAAAATGAGCAGTTCTTC. Using reference TRBV18 and TRBJ2-1 for the parts outside the CDR3, the full variable domain is NAGVMQNPRHLVRRRGQEARLRCSPMKGHSHVYWYRQLPEEGLKFMVYLQKENIIDESGMPKERFSAEFPKEGPSILRIQQVVRGDSAAYFCASSPPTSGRVQNEQFFGPGTRLTVL.

This clone appeared a few times. This sequence joins TRBV2 and TRBJ1-5; 7 positions agree with TRBD1. V shed 7 bases and J 5 bases; nucleotides not matched to a gene: 5. The CDR3 has 13 residues. The germline V gene has CDR1 SNHLY and CDR2 FYNNEI. The CDR3 DNA follows: TGTGCCAGCACCCCAGGGGGAGATCAGCCCCAGCATTTT. Protein sequence: CASTPGGDQPQHF.